A selection of T cell receptor beta chains follows, all from one sample in a study of tissue T cells after allogeneic stem cell transplantation. Sequencing used immunoSEQ multiplex PCR; TCRdb keeps in-frame clones, though not all of them. Altogether 20,000 to 25,000 clones are present, around 67% being singletons, with the ten largest covering around 7.2%. The specimen comprised tissue from the ileum, sampled at autopsy. These receptors originate from a female donor over 55 with lung cancer. Each CDR3 is given with its conserved first and last residue. D genes are given only for firm matches. Where a row states a size, it is once, few, many or the class of an expanded clone; other rows omit it.

v_gene: TRBV7-3; j_gene: TRBJ1-6; d_gene: NA; abundance: medium-sized; CDR3aa: CASSLTGSERSPLHF; CDR3nt: TGTGCCAGCAGCTTAACGGGATCCGAGCGTTCACCCCTCCACTTT
v_gene: TRBV6-1; j_gene: TRBJ1-2; d_gene: NA; abundance: NA; CDR3aa: CASSEGQWGRIYGYTF; CDR3nt: TGTGCCAGCAGTGAAGGTCAATGGGGTAGAATCTATGGCTACACCTTC
v_gene: TRBV12-2; j_gene: TRBJ1-2; d_gene: NA; abundance: NA; CDR3aa: CASRPGTTGNGYTF; CDR3nt: TGTGCAAGTCGCCCGGGGACAACTGGAAATGGCTACACCTTC
v_gene: TRBV7-6; j_gene: TRBJ2-7; d_gene: TRBD2; abundance: NA; CDR3aa: CASSWGPSGGAWEQYF; CDR3nt: TGTGCCAGCAGCTGGGGACCTAGCGGGGGGGCCTGGGAGCAGTACTTC
v_gene: TRBV5-1; j_gene: TRBJ1-1; d_gene: NA; abundance: NA; CDR3aa: CASSLASVAGNTEAFF; CDR3nt: TGCGCCAGCAGCTTGGCCTCAGTGGCGGGGAACACTGAAGCTTTCTTT
v_gene: TRBV5-1; j_gene: TRBJ1-4; d_gene: TRBD1; abundance: NA; CDR3aa: CASGTGINEKLFF; CDR3nt: TGCGCCAGCGGGACAGGGATCAATGAAAAACTGTTTTTT
v_gene: TRBV24-1; j_gene: TRBJ1-2; d_gene: NA; abundance: NA; CDR3aa: CATSDPNRDGYTF; CDR3nt: TGTGCCACCAGTGACCCCAACCGGGATGGCTACACCTTC
v_gene: TRBV7-9; j_gene: TRBJ2-7; d_gene: NA; abundance: NA; CDR3aa: CASSLGQSSYEQYF; CDR3nt: TGTGCCAGCAGCTTAGGACAGTCATCCTACGAGCAGTACTTC
v_gene: TRBV2; j_gene: TRBJ2-7; d_gene: NA; abundance: NA; CDR3aa: CASSVPGTYYEQYF; CDR3nt: TGTGCCAGCAGTGTCCCCGGGACTTACTACGAGCAGTACTTC
v_gene: TRBV7-2; j_gene: TRBJ2-7; d_gene: NA; abundance: NA; CDR3aa: CASSLVPGVGYEQYF; CDR3nt: TGTGCCAGCAGCTTAGTTCCAGGAGTAGGCTACGAGCAGTACTTC
v_gene: TRBV9; j_gene: TRBJ1-2; d_gene: NA; abundance: few; CDR3aa: CASSVTIGDGGYGYTF; CDR3nt: TGTGCCAGCAGCGTTACAATTGGGGACGGGGGCTATGGCTACACCTTC
v_gene: TRBV2; j_gene: TRBJ2-1; d_gene: NA; abundance: NA; CDR3aa: CASSAWASSYNEQFF; CDR3nt: TGTGCCAGCAGTGCCTGGGCGAGCTCCTACAATGAGCAGTTCTTC
v_gene: TRBV7-2; j_gene: TRBJ1-3; d_gene: NA; abundance: NA; CDR3aa: CASSLWTESTIYF; CDR3nt: TGTGCCAGCAGCTTATGGACGGAGAGCACCATATATTTT
v_gene: TRBV6-5; j_gene: TRBJ1-2; d_gene: NA; abundance: NA; CDR3aa: CASMRINYGYTF; CDR3nt: TGTGCCAGCATGAGAATTAACTATGGCTACACCTTC
v_gene: TRBV19; j_gene: TRBJ2-5; d_gene: NA; abundance: NA; CDR3aa: CASSASSQGSKSETQYF; CDR3nt: TGTGCCAGTAGTGCGAGTTCTCAGGGTTCGAAAAGCGAGACCCAGTACTTC
v_gene: TRBV11-3; j_gene: TRBJ2-3; d_gene: NA; abundance: NA; CDR3aa: CASSLRGTDTQYF; CDR3nt: TGTGCCAGCAGCTTACGGGGCACAGATACGCAGTATTTT
v_gene: TRBV21-1; j_gene: TRBJ1-6; d_gene: NA; abundance: NA; CDR3aa: CASSPRGFQSPLHF; CDR3nt: TGTGCCAGCAGCCCCAGGGGGTTCCAATCACCCCTCCACTTT
v_gene: TRBV5-1; j_gene: TRBJ2-3; d_gene: NA; abundance: NA; CDR3aa: CASSLGPRAVTDTQYF; CDR3nt: TGCGCCAGCAGCCTTGGCCCGCGGGCGGTCACAGATACGCAGTATTTT
v_gene: TRBV10-3; j_gene: TRBJ2-2; d_gene: TRBD1; abundance: NA; CDR3aa: CATMPGQGFTGELFF; CDR3nt: TGTGCCACCATGCCGGGACAGGGATTCACCGGGGAGCTGTTTTTT
v_gene: TRBV10-2; j_gene: TRBJ2-3; d_gene: NA; abundance: NA; CDR3aa: CASSEFGFGGDGNTQYF; CDR3nt: TGCGCCAGCAGTGAATTCGGTTTCGGGGGCGATGGGAATACGCAGTATTTT
v_gene: TRBV6-1; j_gene: TRBJ2-1; d_gene: NA; abundance: NA; CDR3aa: CASSARQAAHSSSYNEQFF; CDR3nt: TGTGCCAGCAGTGCCCGCCAAGCGGCCCACAGTTCCTCCTACAATGAGCAGTTCTTC
v_gene: TRBV30; j_gene: TRBJ2-3; d_gene: TRBD2; abundance: NA; CDR3aa: CAWSVRRGGTDTQYF; CDR3nt: TGTGCCTGGAGTGTAAGGCGGGGGGGCACAGATACGCAGTATTTT
v_gene: TRBV7-2; j_gene: TRBJ2-7; d_gene: NA; abundance: few; CDR3aa: CASSLAAPYEQYF; CDR3nt: TGTGCCAGCAGCTTAGCAGCTCCCTACGAGCAGTACTTC
v_gene: TRBV28; j_gene: TRBJ1-1; d_gene: NA; abundance: NA; CDR3aa: CASSFRTEAFF; CDR3nt: TGTGCCAGCAGTTTTCGAACGGAAGCTTTCTTT
v_gene: TRBV19; j_gene: TRBJ1-2; d_gene: NA; abundance: once; CDR3aa: CASMRANYGYTF; CDR3nt: TGTGCCAGTATGAGAGCTAACTATGGCTACACCTTC
v_gene: TRBV30; j_gene: TRBJ1-5; d_gene: NA; abundance: NA; CDR3aa: CAWKSGTDAWGNQPQHF; CDR3nt: TGTGCCTGGAAGTCCGGGACCGACGCTTGGGGCAATCAGCCCCAGCATTTT
v_gene: TRBV2; j_gene: TRBJ2-1; d_gene: TRBD2; abundance: once; CDR3aa: CASELAGYSEQFF; CDR3nt: TGTGCCAGTGAACTAGCGGGATATAGTGAGCAGTTCTTC
v_gene: TRBV27; j_gene: TRBJ1-2; d_gene: NA; abundance: NA; CDR3aa: CASSLYGTTGYGYTF; CDR3nt: TGTGCCAGCAGTTTGTACGGGACAACTGGCTATGGCTACACCTTC
v_gene: TRBV27; j_gene: TRBJ1-1; d_gene: NA; abundance: NA; CDR3aa: CASSPYAVNTEAFF; CDR3nt: TGTGCCAGCAGCCCATACGCTGTGAACACTGAAGCTTTCTTT
v_gene: TRBV9; j_gene: TRBJ2-1; d_gene: NA; abundance: NA; CDR3aa: CASSVGAERGQFF; CDR3nt: TGTGCCAGCAGCGTCGGAGCGGAGAGGGGGCAGTTCTTC
v_gene: TRBV6-5; j_gene: TRBJ2-2; d_gene: NA; abundance: few; CDR3aa: CASRPGLNTGELFF; CDR3nt: TGTGCCAGCCGGCCGGGGCTGAACACCGGGGAGCTGTTTTTT
v_gene: TRBV14; j_gene: TRBJ2-1; d_gene: TRBD2; abundance: NA; CDR3aa: CASSTLAGGTYNEQFF; CDR3nt: TGTGCCAGCAGCACTCTAGCGGGGGGAACCTACAATGAGCAGTTCTTC
v_gene: TRBV15; j_gene: TRBJ2-1; d_gene: TRBD2; abundance: NA; CDR3aa: CATSTRLAGGLTYNEQFF; CDR3nt: TGTGCCACCAGCACCCGACTAGCGGGGGGCTTAACCTACAATGAGCAGTTCTTC
v_gene: TRBV6-5; j_gene: TRBJ2-5; d_gene: NA; abundance: NA; CDR3aa: CASSRGVWETQYF; CDR3nt: TGTGCCAGCAGCCGAGGGGTATGGGAGACCCAGTACTTC
v_gene: TRBV4-1; j_gene: TRBJ2-5; d_gene: TRBD2; abundance: NA; CDR3aa: CASSRGLAGGPQETQYF; CDR3nt: TGCGCCAGCAGCCGGGGACTAGCGGGGGGGCCGCAAGAGACCCAGTACTTC